This T cell receptor (beta chain) emerged from a study of T cells in Graves' hyperthyroidism and ophthalmopathy. Researchers took RNA transcripts and amplified the TCR beta CDR3 regions from them. The TCR CDR3 was amplified in a first-round RT-PCR using the HTBI primer set. TCRdb re-called the multiplex PCR reads with MiXCR, one entry per CDR3 protein. The data contain roughly 200,000 distinct CDR3 sequences, around 16% of them singletons. Looked up from germline, CDR1 is SQVTM and CDR2 is ANQGSEA. V was trimmed by 3 bases and J by 4 bases, leaving 10 bases between them. The CDR3 covers 13 residues. Source material: blood. The V call is TRBV29-1, the J call TRBJ2-4; maybe TRBD1 (5 bases). The sequence was obtained from a woman in her fifties or sixties with Graves' hyperthyroidism. CDR3 protein: CSVEWQGKNIQYF. The CDR3, as DNA: TGCAGCGTTGAGTGGCAGGGTAAAAACATTCAGTACTTC.